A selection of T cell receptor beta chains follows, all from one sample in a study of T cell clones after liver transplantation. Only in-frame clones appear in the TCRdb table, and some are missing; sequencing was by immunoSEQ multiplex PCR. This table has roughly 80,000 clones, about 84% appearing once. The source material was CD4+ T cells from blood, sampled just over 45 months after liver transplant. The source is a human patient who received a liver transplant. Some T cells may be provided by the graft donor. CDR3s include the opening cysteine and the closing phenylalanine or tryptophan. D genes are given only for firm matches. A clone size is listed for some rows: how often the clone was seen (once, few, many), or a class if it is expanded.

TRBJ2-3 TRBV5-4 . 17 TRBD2 TGTGCCAGCAGCTTGGGTGCTAGCGGGGGGTTCACAGATACGCAGTATTTT CASSLGASGGFTDTQYF
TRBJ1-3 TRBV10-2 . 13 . TGCGCCAGCAGGGGACGGCGGTCGGACACCATATATTTT CASRGRRSDTIYF
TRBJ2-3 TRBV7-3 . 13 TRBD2 TGTGCCAGCGGGGGGGTCGGCACAGATACGCAGTATTTT CASGGVGTDTQYF
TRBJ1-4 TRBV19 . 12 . TGTGCCGCTGGAGGAGTCCGGGAAAAACTGTTTTTT CAAGGVREKLFF
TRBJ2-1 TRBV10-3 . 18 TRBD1 TGTGCCATCAGTGAACAGGGACCGGGACAGGGGTACCGCAATGAGCAGTTCTTC CAISEQGPGQGYRNEQFF
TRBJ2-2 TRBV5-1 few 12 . TGCGCCAGCAGCCAGAACACCGGGGAGCTGTTTTTT CASSQNTGELFF
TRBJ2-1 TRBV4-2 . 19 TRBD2 TGTGCCAGCAGCCAAGGTTGGTCGACTAGCGGGAGTTTTAGGGATGAGCAGTTCTTC CASSQGWSTSGSFRDEQFF
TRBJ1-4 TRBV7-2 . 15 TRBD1 TGTGCCAGCAGTAATTCACAGGGGAGGACTGAAAAACTGTTTTTT CASSNSQGRTEKLFF
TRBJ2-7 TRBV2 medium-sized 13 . TGTGCCAGCAGTGAGCCGGGACCTTACGAGCAGTACTTC CASSEPGPYEQYF
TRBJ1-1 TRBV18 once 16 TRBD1 TGTGCCAGCTCACGAGAGACAGGGATGAAGAACACTGAAGCTTTCTTT CASSRETGMKNTEAFF
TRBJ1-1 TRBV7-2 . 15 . TGTGCCAGCAGCTTAACCGGGGCGAGGAACACTGAAGCTTTCTTT CASSLTGARNTEAFF
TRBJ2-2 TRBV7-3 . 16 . TGTGCCAGCAGCTCCGGCGGGATGGTTCGAACCGGGGAGCTGTTTTTT CASSSGGMVRTGELFF
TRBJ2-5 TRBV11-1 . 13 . TGTGCCAGCAGCTTACACAGGGAAGAGACCCAGTACTTC CASSLHREETQYF
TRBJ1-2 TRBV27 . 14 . TGTGCCAGCAGTCCTTCCGGGAAGAACTATGGCTACACCTTC CASSPSGKNYGYTF
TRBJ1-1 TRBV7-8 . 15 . TGTGCCAGCAGCCTCCGAATGGGGGGCTCGTCTGAAGCTTTCTTT CASSLRMGGSSEAFF
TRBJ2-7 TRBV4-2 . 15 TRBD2 TGTGCCAGCAGCCACCAACTAGCGGGAGACTACGAGCAGTACTTC CASSHQLAGDYEQYF
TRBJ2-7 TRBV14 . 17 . TGTGCCAGCAGCCAAGTTGCGGGGATCGGAGGGTCCTACGAGCAGTACTTC CASSQVAGIGGSYEQYF
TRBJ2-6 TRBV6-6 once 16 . TGTGCCAGCAGTTACACCCGGGACTCTGGGGCCAACGTCCTGACTTTC CASSYTRDSGANVLTF
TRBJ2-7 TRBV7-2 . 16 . TGTGCCAGCAGCTTAGCGAGCCAGGGAATGTCGGGCGAGCAGTACTTC CASSLASQGMSGEQYF
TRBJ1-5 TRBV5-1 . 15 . TGCGCCAGCAGCTTGATAGGGGATAGCAATCAGCCCCAGCATTTT CASSLIGDSNQPQHF
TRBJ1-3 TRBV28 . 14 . TGTGCCAGCAGAACAGGGTCCTCTGGAAACACCATATATTTT CASRTGSSGNTIYF
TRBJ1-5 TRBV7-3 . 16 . TGTGCCAGCAGCTTAATCGCGGGTGACAGCAATCAGCCCCAGCATTTT CASSLIAGDSNQPQHF
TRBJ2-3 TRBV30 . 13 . TGTGCCTGGAGTGTACGAGGCACAGATACGCAGTATTTT CAWSVRGTDTQYF
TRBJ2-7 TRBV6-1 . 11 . TGTGCCAGCAGATCGACCTACGAGCAGTACTTC CASRSTYEQYF
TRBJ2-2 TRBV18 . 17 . TGTGCCAGCTCACCACCGTATAACCACAGGAACACCGGGGAGCTGTTTTTT CASSPPYNHRNTGELFF
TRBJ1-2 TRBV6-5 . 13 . TGTGCCAGCAGGACAGTCACTAACTATGGCTACACCTTC CASRTVTNYGYTF
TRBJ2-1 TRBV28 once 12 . TGTGCCAGCAGCCCCCAGGGATATGAGCAGTTCTTC CASSPQGYEQFF
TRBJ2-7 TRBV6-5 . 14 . TGTGCCAGCACCTCCGCCTTAGCTCCTAGTGAGCAGTACTTC CASTSALAPSEQYF
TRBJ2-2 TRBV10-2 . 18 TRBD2 TGCGCCAGCACCTCGCCGGGACTAGCGGGTGAGGCCACCGGGGAGCTGTTTTTT CASTSPGLAGEATGELFF
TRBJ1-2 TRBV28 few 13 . TGTGCCAGCAGTTTGATAAGGATGGGCGGCTACACCTTC CASSLIRMGGYTF
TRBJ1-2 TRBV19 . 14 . TGTGCCAGTAGTGGACGAGCCCTTAACTATGGCTACACCTTC CASSGRALNYGYTF
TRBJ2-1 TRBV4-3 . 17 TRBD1 TGCGCCAGCAGCCAAGGAGTCGGGACAGGGTCCTACAATGAGCAGTTCTTC CASSQGVGTGSYNEQFF
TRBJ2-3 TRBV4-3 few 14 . TGCGCCAGCAGCCAAGAACAACGAATGGATACGCAGTATTTT CASSQEQRMDTQYF
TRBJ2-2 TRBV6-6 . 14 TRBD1 TGTGCCAGCAGTTACGACAGGGAAGTCGGGGAGCTGTTTTTT CASSYDREVGELFF
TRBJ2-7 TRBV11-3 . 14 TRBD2 TGTGCCAGCAGCTCTACCTCTGGGAGGGGAGAGCAGTACTTC CASSSTSGRGEQYF
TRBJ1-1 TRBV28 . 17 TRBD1 TGTGCCAGCAGTTCCCCAATTTCCGGGACAGCGAACACTGAAGCTTTCTTT CASSSPISGTANTEAFF
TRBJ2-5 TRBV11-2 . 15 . TGTGCCAGCAGCAGCATAAGACAGGGAGGGGAGACCCAGTACTTC CASSSIRQGGETQYF
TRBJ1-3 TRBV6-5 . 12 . TGTGCCAGCACAGGTCCTGGAAACACCATATATTTT CASTGPGNTIYF
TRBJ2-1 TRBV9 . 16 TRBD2 TGTGCCAGCAGCGCCTTGGGGGCGGGAGGGCCCAATGAGCAGTTCTTC CASSALGAGGPNEQFF
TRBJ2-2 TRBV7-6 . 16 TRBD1 TGTGCCAGCAGCTCCCTAGGACAGGGCAGGACCGGGGAGCTGTTTTTT CASSSLGQGRTGELFF
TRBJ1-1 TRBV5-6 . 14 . TGTGCCAGCAGCTTGGTACCGGTAGGCACTGAAGCTTTCTTT CASSLVPVGTEAFF
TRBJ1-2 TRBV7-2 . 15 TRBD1 TGTGCCAGCAGCTTAGCCGGGACAGCCAACTATGGCTACACCTTC CASSLAGTANYGYTF
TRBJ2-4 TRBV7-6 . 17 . TGTGCCAGCAGCCCTCGACAGGCCCAGGGGGCCAAAAACATTCAGTACTTC CASSPRQAQGAKNIQYF
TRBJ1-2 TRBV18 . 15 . TGTGCCAGCTCACTGGACCGCCAGAACGATGTGGGCTACACCTTC CASSLDRQNDVGYTF
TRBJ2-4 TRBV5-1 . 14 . TGCGCCAGCAGCTTGGATAGGCCTCAAAACATTCAGTACTTC CASSLDRPQNIQYF
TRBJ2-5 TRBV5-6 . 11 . TGTGCCAGCAGCTTGCGTGAGACCCAGTACTTC CASSLRETQYF
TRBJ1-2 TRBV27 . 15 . TGTGCCAGCAGTTTATGGGGAGGGGGTAACTATGGCTACACCTTC CASSLWGGGNYGYTF
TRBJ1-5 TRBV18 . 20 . TGTGCCAGCTCACCACGGGGGGTTTATGTGTCGTTGGGCAACAATCAGCCCCAGCATTTT CASSPRGVYVSLGNNQPQHF
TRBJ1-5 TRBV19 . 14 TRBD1 TGTGCCAGTAGTATAGGGGACAGGATTCAGCCCCAGCATTTT CASSIGDRIQPQHF
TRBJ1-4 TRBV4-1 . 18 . TGCGCCAGCAGCCAACCTATTCCGAGACAGGCTAGGAATGAAAAACTGTTTTTT CASSQPIPRQARNEKLFF